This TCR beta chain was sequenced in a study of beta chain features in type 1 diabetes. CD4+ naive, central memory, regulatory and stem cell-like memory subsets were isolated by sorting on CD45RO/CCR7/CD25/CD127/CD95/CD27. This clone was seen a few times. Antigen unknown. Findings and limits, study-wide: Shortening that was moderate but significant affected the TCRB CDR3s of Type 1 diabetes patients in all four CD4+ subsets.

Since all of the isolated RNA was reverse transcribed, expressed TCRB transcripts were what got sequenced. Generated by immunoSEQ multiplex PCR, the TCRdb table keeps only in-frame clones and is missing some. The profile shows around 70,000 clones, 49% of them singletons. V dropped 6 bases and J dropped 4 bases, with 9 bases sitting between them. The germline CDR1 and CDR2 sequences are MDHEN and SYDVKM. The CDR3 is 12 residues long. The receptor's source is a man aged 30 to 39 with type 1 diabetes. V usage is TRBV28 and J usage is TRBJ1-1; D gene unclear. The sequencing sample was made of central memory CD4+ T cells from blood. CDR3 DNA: TGTGCCAGCAGATTCTACAGCACTGAAGCTTTCTTT. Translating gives CASRFYSTEAFF.